This T cell receptor (beta chain) comes out of a study of blood T cell repertoires in COVID-19. Study in general: Specimens from acute and convalescent COVID-19 originated in the United States, Italy and Spain. The cDNA or gDNA used as material had been derived from T cells, B-cell-depleted T cells, or PBMCs.

Methods used by the authors: Nucleated cell counts were estimated from reference gene primer amplification. Sequencing used immunoSEQ multiplex PCR; TCRdb keeps in-frame clones, though not all of them. Clone size and the V and J calls come from that table; the DNA yielded D and trimming. The sample lists approximately 500,000 clones, over 75% seen once, with approximately 2.9% in the top ten. The CDR3 runs 12 residues. The junction had 2 bases not matched to a gene; V was cut back by 5 bases and J by 5 bases. The clonotype was recovered from a human donor in a cohort sampled during active COVID-19. The chain has TRBV12-3 or TRBV12-4 and TRBJ2-5; 7 bases are shared with TRBD1. Specimen: peripheral blood. The chain's CDR3 is CASSRGRETQYF. The DNA of the CDR3 is TGTGCCAGCAGTAGGGGGCGGGAGACCCAGTACTTC.